This T cell receptor (beta chain) came from a study of shared clonotypes between healthy human individuals. Caucasian adults residing in Nashville, Tennessee made up all the donors. Trimming removed 1 base from V and 6 bases from J; junction bases left unmatched: 6. Germline V gene sequence: CDR1 SGHTA, CDR2 FQGNSA. The CDR3 is made up of 15 amino acids. The count of this clone is one. Generated by immunoSEQ multiplex PCR, the TCRdb table keeps only in-frame clones and is missing some. The sample consists of some 2,400,000 clones, more than 90% of them appearing once. The source material was naive CD4+ T cells sorted from blood. Subset described: CD45RA+ positively selected. This receptor was identified in a man aged 18 to 29 in good health. The chain combines TRBV7-2 with TRBJ2-1; 7 nucleotides agree with TRBD2. Here the CDR3 reads CASSLGGSLSNEQFF. The CDR3, as DNA: TGTGCCAGCAGCTTAGGCGGGAGCCTCTCCAATGAGCAGTTCTTC.